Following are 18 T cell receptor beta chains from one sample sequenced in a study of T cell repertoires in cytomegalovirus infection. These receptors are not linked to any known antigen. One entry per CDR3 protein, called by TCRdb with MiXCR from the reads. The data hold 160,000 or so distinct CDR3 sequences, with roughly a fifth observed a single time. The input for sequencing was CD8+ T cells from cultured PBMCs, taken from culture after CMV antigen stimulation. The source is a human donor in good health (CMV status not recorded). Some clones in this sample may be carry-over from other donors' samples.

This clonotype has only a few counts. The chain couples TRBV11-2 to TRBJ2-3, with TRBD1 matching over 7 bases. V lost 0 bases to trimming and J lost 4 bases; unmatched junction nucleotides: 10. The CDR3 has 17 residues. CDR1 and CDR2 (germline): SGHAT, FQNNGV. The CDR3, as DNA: TGTGCCAGCAGCTTAGATGCCATCGGGACAGCCCCAGATACGCAGTATTTT. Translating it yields CASSLDAIGTAPDTQYF.

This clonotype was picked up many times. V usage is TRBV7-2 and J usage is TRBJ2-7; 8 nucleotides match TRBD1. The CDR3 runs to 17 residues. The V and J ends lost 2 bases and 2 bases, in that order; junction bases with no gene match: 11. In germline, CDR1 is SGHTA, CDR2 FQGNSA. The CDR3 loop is CASSLLGQGMGAYEQYF. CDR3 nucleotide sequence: TGTGCCAGCAGCTTATTAGGACAGGGCATGGGGGCCTACGAGCAGTACTTC.

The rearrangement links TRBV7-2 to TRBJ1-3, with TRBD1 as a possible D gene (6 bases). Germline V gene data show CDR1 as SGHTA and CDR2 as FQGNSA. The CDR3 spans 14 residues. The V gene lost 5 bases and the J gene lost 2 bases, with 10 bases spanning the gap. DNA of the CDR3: TGTGCCAGCAGCAAACAGGGCGCTGGAAACACCATATATTTT. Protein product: CASSKQGAGNTIYF.

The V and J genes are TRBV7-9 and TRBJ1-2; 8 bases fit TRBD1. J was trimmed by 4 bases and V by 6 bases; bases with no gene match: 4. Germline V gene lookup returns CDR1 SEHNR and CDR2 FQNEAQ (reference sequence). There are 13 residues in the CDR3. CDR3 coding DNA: TGTGCCAGCAGTAAGGGACAGGTCTATGGCTACACCTTC. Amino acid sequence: CASSKGQVYGYTF.

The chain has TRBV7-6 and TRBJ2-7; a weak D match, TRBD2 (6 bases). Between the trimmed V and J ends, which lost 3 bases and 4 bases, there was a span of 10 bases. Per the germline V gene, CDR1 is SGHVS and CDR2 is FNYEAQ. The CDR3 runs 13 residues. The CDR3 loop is CASSFPGEYEQYF. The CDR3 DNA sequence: TGTGCCAGCAGCTTTCCGGGAGAATACGAGCAGTACTTC.

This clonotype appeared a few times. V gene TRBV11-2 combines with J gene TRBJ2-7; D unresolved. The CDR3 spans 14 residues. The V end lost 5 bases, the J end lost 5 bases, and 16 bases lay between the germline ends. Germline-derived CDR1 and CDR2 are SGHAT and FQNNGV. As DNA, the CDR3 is TGTGCCAGCAGCCGTACTGGGTACGACGACGAGCAGTACTTC. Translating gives CASSRTGYDDEQYF.

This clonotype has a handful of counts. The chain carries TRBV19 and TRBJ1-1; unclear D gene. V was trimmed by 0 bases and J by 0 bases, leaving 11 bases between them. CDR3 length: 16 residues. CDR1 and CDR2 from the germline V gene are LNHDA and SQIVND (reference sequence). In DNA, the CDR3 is TGTGCCAGTAGTATAGACCCCCGGGGATTGAACACTGAAGCTTTCTTT. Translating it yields CASSIDPRGLNTEAFF.

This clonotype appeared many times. The CDR3 sequence: CASNDPGLGYNEQFF. The CDR3 nucleotides read TGTGCCAGTAATGATCCGGGACTAGGGTACAATGAGCAGTTCTTC. The rearrangement links TRBV19 to TRBJ2-1, with 8 bases that match TRBD2. CDR1 is LNHDA and CDR2 is SQIVND in the germline V gene (reference sequence). This CDR3 has 15 residues. V trimming: 7 bases; J trimming: 4 bases; junction bases outside the gene matches: 9. The variable domain in full, completed from reference TRBV19 and TRBJ2-1, reads DGGITQSPKYLFRKEGQNVTLSCEQNLNHDAMYWYRQDPGQGLRLIYYSQIVNDFQKGDIAEGYSVSREKKESFPLTVTSAQKNPTAFYLCASNDPGLGYNEQFFGPGTRLTVL.

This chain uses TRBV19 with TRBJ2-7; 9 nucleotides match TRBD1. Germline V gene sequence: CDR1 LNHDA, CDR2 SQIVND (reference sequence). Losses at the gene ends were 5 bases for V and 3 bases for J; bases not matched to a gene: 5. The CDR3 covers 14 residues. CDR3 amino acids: CASSAGTGNYEQYF. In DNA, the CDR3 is TGTGCCAGTAGTGCCGGGACAGGGAACTACGAGCAGTACTTC.

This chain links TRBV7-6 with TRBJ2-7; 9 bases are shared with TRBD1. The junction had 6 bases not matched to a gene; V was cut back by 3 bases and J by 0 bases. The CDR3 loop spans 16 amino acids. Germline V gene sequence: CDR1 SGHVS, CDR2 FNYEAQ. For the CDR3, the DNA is TGTGCCAGCAGCTTTGACAGGGGGGGAGGCTCCTACGAGCAGTACTTC. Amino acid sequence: CASSFDRGGGSYEQYF.

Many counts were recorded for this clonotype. CDR3 region: CASSPRVSSYNEQFF. The CDR3 nucleotides read TGTGCCAGCAGCCCCCGGGTCAGCTCCTACAATGAGCAGTTCTTC. The genes are TRBV7-2 and TRBJ2-1, with D unresolved. Germline V gene lookup returns CDR1 SGHTA and CDR2 FQGNSA. Trimming cost V 5 bases and J 0 bases, with 11 bases left between them. CDR3 length: 15 amino acids.

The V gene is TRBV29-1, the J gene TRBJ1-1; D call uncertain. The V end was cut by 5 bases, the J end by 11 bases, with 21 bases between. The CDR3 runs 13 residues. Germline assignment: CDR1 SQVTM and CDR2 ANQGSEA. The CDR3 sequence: CSVFYDTPGEAFF. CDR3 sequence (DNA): TGCAGCGTTTTCTACGACACGCCCGGGGAGGCTTTCTTT.

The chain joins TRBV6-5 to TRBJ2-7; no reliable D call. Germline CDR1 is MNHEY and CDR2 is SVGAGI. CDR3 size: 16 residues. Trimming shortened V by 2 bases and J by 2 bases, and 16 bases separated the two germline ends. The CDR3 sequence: CASSYNDQTWTYEQYF. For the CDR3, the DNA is TGTGCCAGCAGTTACAACGACCAGACCTGGACCTACGAGCAGTACTTC.

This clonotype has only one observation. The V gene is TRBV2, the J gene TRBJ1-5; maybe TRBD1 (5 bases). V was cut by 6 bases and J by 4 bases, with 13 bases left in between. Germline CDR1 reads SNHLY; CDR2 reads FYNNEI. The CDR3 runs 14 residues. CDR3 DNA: TGTGCCAGCAGGGGAGACAGATATAATCAGCCCCAGCATTTT. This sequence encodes CASRGDRYNQPQHF.

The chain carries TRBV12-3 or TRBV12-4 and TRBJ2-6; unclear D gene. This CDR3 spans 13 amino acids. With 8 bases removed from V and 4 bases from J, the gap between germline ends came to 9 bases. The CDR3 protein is CASSSLGANVLTF. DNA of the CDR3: TGTGCCAGCTCTTCCTTGGGGGCCAACGTCCTGACTTTC.

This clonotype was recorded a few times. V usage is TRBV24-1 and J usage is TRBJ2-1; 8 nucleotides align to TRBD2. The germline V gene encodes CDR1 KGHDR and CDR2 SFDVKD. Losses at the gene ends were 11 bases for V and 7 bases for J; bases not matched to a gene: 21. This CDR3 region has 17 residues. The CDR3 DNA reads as TGTGCCAGCAGCCGCGGCCTTTTCGGGGGGGAGGCGAATGAGCAGTTCTTC. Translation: CASSRGLFGGEANEQFF.

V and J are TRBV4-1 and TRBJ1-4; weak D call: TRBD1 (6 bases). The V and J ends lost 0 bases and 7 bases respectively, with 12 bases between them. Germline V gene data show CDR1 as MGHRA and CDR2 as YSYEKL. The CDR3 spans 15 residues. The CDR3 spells CASSQDGGAIEKLFF. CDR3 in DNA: TGCGCCAGCAGCCAAGATGGGGGGGCAATTGAAAAACTGTTTTTT.

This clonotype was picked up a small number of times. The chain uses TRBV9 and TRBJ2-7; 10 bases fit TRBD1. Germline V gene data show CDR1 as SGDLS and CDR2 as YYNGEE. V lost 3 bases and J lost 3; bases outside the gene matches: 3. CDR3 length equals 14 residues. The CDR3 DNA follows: TGTGCCAGCAGCGGCGGACAGGGGGTCTACGAGCAGTACTTC. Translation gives CASSGGQGVYEQYF.